These T cell receptor beta chains were read from a single sample in a study of T cells in lung cancer brain metastases. Measured with immunoSEQ multiplex PCR; TCRdb has only the in-frame clones, and not every one. The sample records approximately 4,400 clones, 70% to 90% being singletons. Material: tumor tissue from the primary lung tumor. Receptor source: a woman aged 50 to 65 with non-small cell lung cancer. CDR3s include the opening cysteine and the closing phenylalanine or tryptophan. The D gene is left open where the match is weak. Clone size is given for some rows only: seen once, a few or many times, or a class if the clone is expanded.

size,J,D,V,CDR3,DNA
once,TRBJ2-5,TRBD2,TRBV9,CASSVAGTSGGGQETQYF,TGTGCCAGCAGCGTAGCTGGGACTAGCGGGGGGGGTCAAGAGACCCAGTACTTC
once,TRBJ2-3,TRBD2,TRBV5-4,CASSSGLAGDTQYF,TGTGCCAGCAGCTCCGGACTAGCGGGAGATACGCAGTATTTT
.,TRBJ2-1,TRBD2,TRBV30,CAWSVGAGGHNEQFF,TGTGCCTGGAGTGTTGGCGCGGGAGGCCACAATGAGCAGTTCTTC
once,TRBJ2-2,.,TRBV2,CASSFTHTGELFF,TGTGCCAGCAGTTTTACACACACCGGGGAGCTGTTTTTT
.,TRBJ2-3,TRBD1,TRBV2,CASSVGTERTDTQYF,TGTGCCAGCAGCGTGGGGACAGAGCGCACAGATACGCAGTATTTT
.,TRBJ2-7,.,TRBV6-5,CASMPPGTGEQYF,TGTGCCAGCATGCCCCCGGGAACCGGCGAGCAGTACTTC
.,TRBJ2-7,TRBD2,TRBV9,CASSSFPGLVYEQYF,TGTGCCAGCAGCTCTTTTCCGGGACTAGTCTACGAGCAATACTTC
few,TRBJ2-7,TRBD2,TRBV5-5,CASSLDSGPYYEQYF,TGTGCCAGCAGCTTGGATAGCGGGCCATACTACGAGCAGTACTTC
.,TRBJ1-1,TRBD1,TRBV2,CASIRTGGTEAFF,TGTGCCAGCATCAGGACAGGCGGGACTGAAGCTTTCTTT
.,TRBJ2-1,TRBD2,TRBV27,CASSLSGLAGGIYNEQFF,TGTGCCAGCAGTTTATCGGGACTAGCGGGAGGGATTTACAATGAGCAGTTCTTC
.,TRBJ2-2,.,TRBV30,CAWREGASGPGGELFF,TGTGCCTGGAGGGAGGGGGCTAGCGGGCCGGGAGGGGAGCTGTTTTTT
once,TRBJ2-1,.,TRBV13,CASSFEGNYNEQFF,TGTGCCAGCAGCTTCGAGGGCAACTACAATGAGCAGTTCTTC
.,TRBJ2-1,TRBD2,TRBV4-2,CASNHTLATNEQFF,TGTGCCAGCAACCACACACTAGCGACCAATGAGCAGTTCTTC
.,TRBJ1-1,.,TRBV10-2,CASSEWSTLNTEAFF,TGCGCCAGCAGTGAATGGAGTACCCTGAACACTGAAGCTTTCTTT
.,TRBJ1-1,.,TRBV5-8,CASSLGVRGIGSEAFF,TGTGCCAGCAGCTTGGGGGTCCGGGGAATTGGATCTGAAGCTTTCTTT
.,TRBJ2-5,TRBD2,TRBV7-9,CASSSRTSGMGGETQYF,TGTGCCAGCAGCTCGCGGACTAGCGGGATGGGGGGAGAGACCCAGTACTTC